Each of the 3 T cell receptor beta chains below was sequenced from the same sample in a study of beta chain features in type 1 diabetes. Expressed TCRB transcripts were sequenced because the isolated RNA had all been reverse transcribed beforehand. The assay was immunoSEQ multiplex PCR, and TCRdb's table has in-frame clones only and misses some. The sample consists of fewer than 400,000 clones, 7.5% to 9% of them appearing once. Sequenced sample: central memory CD4+ T cells from blood. All receptors come from a woman between 18 and 29 years old in good health.

The CDR3 DNA reads TGTGCCAGCAGTTCCGACGGATTTTTTTCCTACGAGCAGTACTTC. This encodes CASSSDGFFSYEQYF. This rearrangement joins TRBV6-5 to TRBJ2-7; D not certain. With 4 bases removed from V and 1 base from J, the gap between germline ends came to 14 bases. This CDR3 comprises 15 residues. Germline V gene data show CDR1 as MNHEY and CDR2 as SVGAGI.

The chain links TRBV6-6 to TRBJ1-1; D is unresolved. Trimming took off 2 bases at V and 7 bases at J, with 8 bases between the two ends. The CDR3 loop spans 12 amino acids. Germline values: CDR1 MNHNY, CDR2 SVGAGI (reference sequence). CDR3 sequence: CASSYGPVEAFF. The DNA of the CDR3 is TGTGCCAGCAGTTACGGGCCAGTTGAAGCTTTCTTT.

V is TRBV19 and J is TRBJ2-1; D is unclear. This CDR3 has 17 amino acids. Trimming left V 3 bases short and J 1 base short, with 16 bases between. CDR1 LNHDA and CDR2 SQIVND come from the germline V gene (reference sequence). The CDR3 coding sequence is TGTGCCAGTAGTATTCGGGCTCCCCGAGGTTCCTACAATGAGCAGTTCTTC. This gives the protein CASSIRAPRGSYNEQFF.